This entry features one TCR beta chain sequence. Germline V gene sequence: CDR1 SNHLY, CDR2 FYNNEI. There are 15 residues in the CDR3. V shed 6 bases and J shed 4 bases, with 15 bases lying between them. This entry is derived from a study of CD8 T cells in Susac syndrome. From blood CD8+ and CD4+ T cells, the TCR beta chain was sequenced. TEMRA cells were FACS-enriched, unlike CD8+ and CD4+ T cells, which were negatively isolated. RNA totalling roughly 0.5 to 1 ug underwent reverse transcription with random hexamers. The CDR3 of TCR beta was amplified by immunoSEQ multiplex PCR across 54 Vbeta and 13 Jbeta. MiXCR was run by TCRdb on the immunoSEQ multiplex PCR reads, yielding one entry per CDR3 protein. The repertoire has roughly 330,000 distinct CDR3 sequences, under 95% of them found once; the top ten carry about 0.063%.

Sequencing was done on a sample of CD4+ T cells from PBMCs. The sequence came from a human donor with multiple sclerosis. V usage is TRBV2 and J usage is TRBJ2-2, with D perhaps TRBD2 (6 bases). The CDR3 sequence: CASRERLVRTGELFF. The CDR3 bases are TGTGCCAGCAGAGAGAGACTAGTTCGCACCGGGGAGCTGTTTTTT.